This is a list of T cell receptor beta chains from one sample in a study of blood T cell repertoires in COVID-19. Sequencing used immunoSEQ multiplex PCR; TCRdb keeps in-frame clones, though not all of them. The table records some 69,000 clones, around nine tenths of them present only once. Sequenced sample: peripheral blood. The receptors come from a man aged 55 to 70 with acute or convalescent COVID-19. Each CDR3 is given with its conserved first and last residue. A D gene is named only where the DNA matches it firmly. Clone size is shown for a subset of rows, as once, few, many or a class of expanded clone.

TRBV10-3	TRBD1	TRBJ2-7	14	.	TGTGCCATCAGGGACAGGGGAAGGTCCTACGAGCAGTACTTC	CAIRDRGRSYEQYF
TRBV2	.	TRBJ1-5	14	once	TGTGCCAGCAGGGGGGGACGGAGCAATCAGCCCCAGCATTTT	CASRGGRSNQPQHF
TRBV5-1	TRBD2	TRBJ2-4	20	.	TGCGCCAGCAGCCCTATTCCGGGACTAGCGGGGGTACTAGCCAAAAACATTCAGTACTTC	CASSPIPGLAGVLAKNIQYF
TRBV21-1	.	TRBJ1-6	18	.	TGTGCCATCCACATTTCGGAGTGGGGCTACCTCTATAATTCACCCCTCCACTTT	CAIHISEWGYLYNSPLHF
TRBV6-2/TRBV6-3	.	TRBJ1-3	20	.	TGTGCCAGCAGTTACCCCATCGGTCCGCGCATCTCCTACTCTGGAAACACCATATATTTT	CASSYPIGPRISYSGNTIYF
TRBV6-5	TRBD1	TRBJ1-1	14	.	TGTGCCACGGAGAGGACAGGGGTAAACACTGAAGCTTTCTTT	CATERTGVNTEAFF
TRBV27	TRBD1	TRBJ1-2	14	.	TGTGCCAGCAGTCCATGGGGACAGGGAGCCGGCTACACCTTC	CASSPWGQGAGYTF
TRBV24-1	.	TRBJ2-3	18	.	TGTGCCACCAGTGACCGCGGGGGCAGGGGCTTTACCACAGATACGCAGTATTTT	CATSDRGGRGFTTDTQYF
TRBV9	TRBD1	TRBJ1-4	15	.	TGTGCCAGCAGCGTAGGTGGACAGGGCAGTGAAAAACTGTTTTTT	CASSVGGQGSEKLFF
TRBV25-1	.	TRBJ1-1	13	.	TGTGCCAGCAGTGAGGGACACCTTACTGAAGCTTTCTTT	CASSEGHLTEAFF
TRBV19	TRBD1	TRBJ2-7	15	.	TGTGCCAGTAGTATTAACCGGGACAGCTCCTACGAGCAGTACTTC	CASSINRDSSYEQYF
TRBV19	TRBD1	TRBJ2-3	14	.	TGTGCCACCGTTCCGACAGGGAACACAGATACGCAGTATTTT	CATVPTGNTDTQYF
TRBV5-4	.	TRBJ1-4	14	.	TGTGCCAGCAGCCCGGGACTGGTTAATGAAAAACTGTTTTTT	CASSPGLVNEKLFF
TRBV5-1	TRBD2	TRBJ2-3	15	.	TGCGCCAGCAGGGGAGGGCGGACTAGCACAGATACGCAGTATTTT	CASRGGRTSTDTQYF
TRBV24-1	.	TRBJ1-1	13	.	TGTGCCACCAGTGATTTTGCCGGCACTGAAGCTTTCTTT	CATSDFAGTEAFF
TRBV6-6	.	TRBJ1-1	12	.	TGTGCCAGCTTTCCCGGGGGGGGTGAAGCTTTCTTT	CASFPGGGEAFF
TRBV11-3	TRBD1	TRBJ1-2	16	once	TGTGCCAGCGGCTTCTCACAGGGGTCACCACCATATGGCTACACCTTC	CASGFSQGSPPYGYTF
TRBV19	TRBD1	TRBJ1-5	16	.	TGTGCCAGTAGTCTTGGGCCGGGACAGAAAAATCAGCCCCAGCATTTT	CASSLGPGQKNQPQHF
TRBV5-1	.	TRBJ2-1	17	.	TGCGCCAGCAGCTTTGCCGCGGGACGCCTTTCTGTTGCGGAGCAGTTCTTC	CASSFAAGRLSVAEQFF
TRBV3-1/TRBV3-2	TRBD2	TRBJ2-1	16	.	TGTGCCAGCAGCCAAGATACGGGGGGACTCTACAATGAGCAGTTCTTC	CASSQDTGGLYNEQFF
TRBV29-1	.	TRBJ1-5	15	.	TGCAGCGTAGGCACCGGAGGCACCGTCGATCAGCCCCAGCATTTT	CSVGTGGTVDQPQHF
TRBV19	TRBD1	TRBJ2-2	14	once	TGTGCCAGTAGTGTAACAGGGGCCACCGGGGAGCTGTTTTTT	CASSVTGATGELFF
TRBV29-1	TRBD1	TRBJ2-7	13	.	TGCAGCGCTCTACAGGGGGGCAACCACGAGCAGTACTTC	CSALQGGNHEQYF
TRBV11-1	TRBD1	TRBJ1-5	14	.	TGTGCCAGCAGCTCAGGACAGGGCAATCAGCCCCAGCATTTT	CASSSGQGNQPQHF
TRBV5-1	.	TRBJ2-3	18	.	TGCGCCAGCAGCCAGAGACCAGGGTCCGCTACCCCCACAGATACGCAGTATTTT	CASSQRPGSATPTDTQYF
TRBV5-1	TRBD1	TRBJ1-2	15	few	TGCGCCAGCAGCGTAAACAGGGGTTTCACGGAGGGCTACACCTTC	CASSVNRGFTEGYTF
TRBV2	TRBD1	TRBJ1-5	15	.	TGTGCCAGCAGTGACAGGGGGCAAGGAAATCAGCCCCAGCATTTT	CASSDRGQGNQPQHF
TRBV6-1	TRBD1	TRBJ1-4	16	.	TGTGCCAGCAGTGAGGGACAGGGGAGGACTAATGAAAAACTGTTTTTT	CASSEGQGRTNEKLFF
TRBV9	.	TRBJ1-2	15	.	TGTGCCAGCAGCGTATATACCGGGACACCCAACGGCTACACCTTC	CASSVYTGTPNGYTF
TRBV10-3	.	TRBJ1-2	13	.	TGTGCCATCAGTGAAGCACGTGCCTATGGCTACACCTTC	CAISEARAYGYTF
TRBV27	TRBD1	TRBJ1-4	19	.	TGTGCCAGCAGCCGGCGCTTGGTCGATGTAGGCCGGGACAGTGAAAAACTGTTTTTT	CASSRRLVDVGRDSEKLFF
TRBV28	.	TRBJ1-5	15	.	TGTGCCAACAATTACCAGGGAACGGGCTGTCAGCCCCAGCATTTT	CANNYQGTGCQPQHF
TRBV12-5	TRBD2	TRBJ2-3	18	.	TGTGCTAGTGGTTTGATTCAGGACGGGACTAGAGACACAGATACGCAGTATTTT	CASGLIQDGTRDTDTQYF
TRBV6-5	.	TRBJ1-6	12	.	TGTGCCAGCAGCTCCTTCGGTTCACCCCTCCACTTT	CASSSFGSPLHF
TRBV5-4	.	TRBJ2-7	15	.	TGTGCCAGCAGCTTGGGACAGGATATCTCCTACGAGCAGTACTTC	CASSLGQDISYEQYF
TRBV19	TRBD1	TRBJ1-6	16	.	TGTGCCAGTAGTATGGACAGGGGGCTGTTGAATTCACCCCTCCACTTT	CASSMDRGLLNSPLHF
TRBV5-1	.	TRBJ2-6	16	.	TGCGCCAGCAGCCCACTACAAGGGGCTGGGGCCAACGTCCTGACTTTC	CASSPLQGAGANVLTF
TRBV6-1	.	TRBJ1-6	16	.	TGTGCCAGCAGTGAAACCGGGAGCCTTGGGAATTCACCCCTCCACTTT	CASSETGSLGNSPLHF
TRBV6-1	.	TRBJ1-2	15	.	TGTGCCAGCAGTGAGTTAGGATCCGGGACATATGGCTACACCTTC	CASSELGSGTYGYTF
TRBV6-6	.	TRBJ1-2	15	.	TGTGCCATACGACCGCAGGGCCTCTCTAACTATGGCTACACCTTC	CAIRPQGLSNYGYTF
TRBV5-1	TRBD2	TRBJ2-3	13	.	TGCGCCAGCACCGGGGGGATCACAGATACGCAGTATTTT	CASTGGITDTQYF
TRBV27	TRBD1	TRBJ1-1	15	.	TGTGCCAGCAGTCCGTGGGACAGGGAGCTCACTGAAGCTTTCTTT	CASSPWDRELTEAFF
TRBV21-1	.	TRBJ2-4	15	.	TGTGCCAGCCCACCGGAGGTTCCAGCCAAAAACATTCAGTACTTC	CASPPEVPAKNIQYF
TRBV29-1	TRBD1	TRBJ2-7	13	.	TGCAGCGTTTTGACAGGGATATCCTACGAGCAGTACTTC	CSVLTGISYEQYF
TRBV5-1	TRBD1	TRBJ1-3	19	.	TGCGCCAGCAGCTCGTCCGGGACAGGGCTTACACTCTCTGGAAACACCATATATTTT	CASSSSGTGLTLSGNTIYF
TRBV2	TRBD1	TRBJ1-5	16	.	TGTGCCAGCAGCTATGGGACAGTCGGACCCCATCAGCCCCAGCATTTT	CASSYGTVGPHQPQHF
TRBV5-1	TRBD2	TRBJ2-5	14	.	TGCGCCAGCAGCGCGAACTTAGCGGGGGGGCACCAGTACTTC	CASSANLAGGHQYF
TRBV3-1/TRBV3-2	.	TRBJ2-7	13	.	TGTGCCAGCAGGAAACAGGCCGGATACGAGCAGTACTTC	CASRKQAGYEQYF
TRBV5-1	TRBD1	TRBJ1-3	16	.	TGCGCCAGCAGCTTACAGGGGGATAGCTCTGGAAACACCATATATTTT	CASSLQGDSSGNTIYF
TRBV19	TRBD1	TRBJ2-7	15	.	TGTGCCAGTAGTATAGGGGGGACAGGGCGTCACGAGCAGTACTTC	CASSIGGTGRHEQYF
TRBV2	.	TRBJ1-5	16	.	TGTGCCAGCAGTAGGGGACAAGGAGGTGAAAGTCAGCCCCAGCATTTT	CASSRGQGGESQPQHF
TRBV5-1	TRBD1	TRBJ1-1	14	.	TGCGCCAGCAGCCCTCCGGGACAGCGCGGGGAAGCTTTCTTT	CASSPPGQRGEAFF
TRBV5-1	TRBD1	TRBJ2-3	16	.	TGCGCCAGCAGCTTGGAAGGGACAGGGGTAGCAGATACGCAGTATTTT	CASSLEGTGVADTQYF
TRBV6-5	.	TRBJ1-1	15	.	TGTGCCAGCAGTTACAAGGACAGCCTGAACACTGAAGCTTTCTTT	CASSYKDSLNTEAFF
TRBV6-1	.	TRBJ2-3	15	.	TGTGCCAGCAGTGAGGGACACAGTAGCACAGATACGCAGTATTTT	CASSEGHSSTDTQYF
TRBV24-1	TRBD1	TRBJ2-2	15	.	TGTGCCACCAGTGATTGGACAGGGGGCACCGGGGAGCTGTTTTTT	CATSDWTGGTGELFF
TRBV6-2/TRBV6-3	.	TRBJ2-7	13	once	TGTGCCAGCAGTTACGGCTCCGACTACGAGCAGTACTTC	CASSYGSDYEQYF
TRBV2	.	TRBJ1-1	11	.	TGTGCCAGCCAGGTGAACACTGAAGCTTTCTTT	CASQVNTEAFF
TRBV28	TRBD1	TRBJ1-6	16	once	TGTGCCAGCAGTTTAGGCCCAGGGGGCGGTAATTCACCCCTCCACTTT	CASSLGPGGGNSPLHF
TRBV6-1	.	TRBJ1-1	13	.	TGTGCCAGCAGTGAAACATCACACACTGAAGCTTTCTTT	CASSETSHTEAFF